This T cell receptor (beta chain) was sequenced for a study of control samples from healthy donors and cancer patients. This CDR3 spans 14 amino acids. Germline lookup yields CDR1 SGHDN and CDR2 FVKESK. The junction had 4 bases not matched to a gene; V was cut back by 1 base and J by 9 bases. Generated by immunoSEQ multiplex PCR, the TCRdb table keeps only in-frame clones and is missing some. The sample includes about 84,000 clones, 91% of them seen just once. The sample was blood. The J gene is TRBJ1-4, the V gene TRBV14; 8 bases are shared with TRBD1. The origin of this receptor is a man aged 45 to 65 in good health. The CDR3 DNA follows: TGTGCCAGCAGCCAAGGGATCAGGGGGCAAAAACTGTTTTTT. Amino acids: CASSQGIRGQKLFF.